This is a list of T cell receptor beta chains from one sample in a study of shared clonotypes between healthy human individuals. The repertoire was sequenced with immunoSEQ multiplex PCR; TCRdb's copy has only in-frame clones and lacks some. The sample carries some 580,000 clones, roughly 97% recorded once. The specimen was naive CD4+ T cells sorted from blood. The receptors were gathered from a woman in her twenties or thirties in good health. CDR3s include the opening cysteine and the closing phenylalanine or tryptophan. A D gene is named only where the DNA matches it firmly. The size field is filled for only some rows; it gives once, few, many or a size class.

j_call: TRBJ1-1; d_call: -; clone_size: once; v_call: TRBV7-6; cdr3_aa: CASSSSDLTEAFF; cdr3_nt: TGTGCCAGCAGCTCCTCTGACTTAACTGAAGCTTTCTTT
j_call: TRBJ1-6; d_call: -; clone_size: -; v_call: TRBV28; cdr3_aa: CASSLNRNSPLHF; cdr3_nt: TGTGCCAGCAGTTTAAACAGGAATTCACCCCTCCACTTT
j_call: TRBJ2-5; d_call: -; clone_size: -; v_call: TRBV16; cdr3_aa: CASSGMGKTQYF; cdr3_nt: TGTGCCAGCAGCGGCATGGGCAAGACCCAGTACTTC
j_call: TRBJ1-2; d_call: TRBD1; clone_size: once; v_call: TRBV10-3; cdr3_aa: CAFRQGGYGYIF; cdr3_nt: TGTGCCTTTAGACAGGGGGGCTATGGCTACATCTTC
j_call: TRBJ2-3; d_call: -; clone_size: -; v_call: TRBV11-2; cdr3_aa: CASSPHLRYPSTQYF; cdr3_nt: TGTGCCAGCAGCCCGCACTTAAGATATCCAAGCACGCAGTATTTT
j_call: TRBJ2-3; d_call: TRBD2; clone_size: -; v_call: TRBV27; cdr3_aa: CASSFRIAGITDTQYF; cdr3_nt: TGTGCCAGCAGTTTCCGGATAGCGGGAATCACAGATACGCAGTATTTT
j_call: TRBJ2-4; d_call: -; clone_size: -; v_call: TRBV5-4; cdr3_aa: CASSSQGSKNIQYF; cdr3_nt: TGTGCCAGCAGCTCACAGGGATCCAAAAACATTCAGTACTTC
j_call: TRBJ2-4; d_call: -; clone_size: -; v_call: TRBV5-4; cdr3_aa: CASSLASGDKNIQYF; cdr3_nt: TGTGCCAGCAGCTTGGCCTCAGGAGACAAAAACATTCAGTACTTC
j_call: TRBJ2-2; d_call: -; clone_size: -; v_call: TRBV7-2; cdr3_aa: CASKKRLHTGELFF; cdr3_nt: TGTGCCAGCAAGAAGAGACTTCACACCGGGGAGCTGTTTTTT
j_call: TRBJ2-7; d_call: -; clone_size: -; v_call: TRBV4-1; cdr3_aa: CASSQGSREPYEQYF; cdr3_nt: TGCGCCAGCAGCCAAGGATCCAGGGAACCTTACGAGCAGTACTTC